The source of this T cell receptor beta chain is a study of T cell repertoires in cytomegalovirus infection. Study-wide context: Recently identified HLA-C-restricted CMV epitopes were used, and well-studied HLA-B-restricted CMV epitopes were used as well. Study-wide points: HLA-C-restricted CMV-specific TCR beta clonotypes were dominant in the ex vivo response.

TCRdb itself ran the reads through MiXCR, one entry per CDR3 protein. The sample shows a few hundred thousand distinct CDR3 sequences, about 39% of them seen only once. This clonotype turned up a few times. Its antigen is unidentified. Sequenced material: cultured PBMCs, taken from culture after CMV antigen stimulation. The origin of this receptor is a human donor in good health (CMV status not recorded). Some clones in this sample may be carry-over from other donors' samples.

CDR3 protein: CASSPTSKYYGYTF. DNA for the CDR3: TGTGCCAGCAGCCCAACAAGCAAGTACTATGGCTACACCTTC. The chain carries TRBV12-3 or TRBV12-4 and TRBJ1-2; no reliable D call. V was clipped by 6 bases and J by 3 bases, with 14 bases between them. There are 14 residues in the CDR3.